Below, 22 T cell receptor beta chains from the same sample are listed, as sequenced in a study of regulatory T cells in long-lasting Graves disease. Time point: newly diagnosed GD, antithyroid drugs for less than 3 months. PBMCs provided the RNA from which the TCR library was made. Assembly of TCR beta libraries relied on iRepertoire HTBI primers together with Arm-PCR of CDR3 regions. MiXCR, run by TCRdb on the multiplex PCR reads, gives a single entry per CDR3 protein. The table has some 350,000 distinct CDR3 sequences, roughly 16% seen once. These data were also filed under a second study, of T cells in Graves' hyperthyroidism and ophthalmopathy.

The sequencing used peripheral blood mononuclear cells (PBMCs), collected at new diagnosis, from a patient treated with antithyroid drugs. The receptors were sampled from a woman aged 18 to 35 with Graves disease.

This clonotype was recorded many times. The rearrangement uses TRBV11-3 and TRBJ2-3, with 7 bases aligning to TRBD2. J was trimmed by 4 bases and V by 5 bases; bases with no gene match: 6. This CDR3 contains 14 residues. The germline gives CDR1 SGHNT, CDR2 YENEEA. In DNA, the CDR3 is TGTGCCAGCAGCGGGGGGAGCGGGGCAGATACGCAGTATTTT. Residues: CASSGGSGADTQYF.

This clonotype showed up many times. The chain uses TRBV30 and TRBJ1-1, with D perhaps matching TRBD1 (6 bases). Germline loops: CDR1 GTSNPN, CDR2 SVGIG (reference sequence). Trimming stripped 8 bases from V and 4 bases from J, with 14 bases between. The CDR3 runs to 12 residues. CDR3 amino acids: CAGGRGLTEAFF. The DNA of the CDR3 is TGTGCCGGGGGGCGGGGGCTCACTGAAGCTTTCTTT. Full variable domain (remainder filled in from reference TRBV30 and TRBJ1-1): SQTIHQWPATLVQPVGSPLSLECTVEGTSNPNLYWYRQAAGRGLQLLFYSVGIGQISSEVPQNLSASRPQDRQFILSSKKLLLSDSGFYLCAGGRGLTEAFFGQGTRLTVV.

Comments on this clonotype: One junction end does not reproduce the germline sequence, and a read error may be involved. The chain joins TRBV27 to TRBJ2-1, with 7 bases lining up with TRBD2. Germline V CDR1 and CDR2: MNHEY, SMNVEV (reference sequence). This CDR3 has 15 residues. DNA of the CDR3: TGTGCCAGCAGTTTAGGGGGGGGACCCTACAATGAGCAGCTCTTC. As protein: CASSLGGGPYNEQLF.

This chain uses TRBV10-1 with TRBJ2-7; 8 positions match TRBD1. CDR3 size: 15 residues. Germline CDR1 WNHNN, CDR2 SYGVQD (reference sequence). V lost 0 bases to trimming and J lost 2 bases; unmatched junction nucleotides: 3. The CDR3 nucleotides are TGCGCCAGCAGTGAGTCTGGACAGGGCCCCTACGAGCAGTACTTC. It specifies CASSESGQGPYEQYF.

This clonotype was seen repeatedly, ten times or more. J is TRBJ2-1 and V is TRBV24-1, with a weak D call TRBD2 (5 bases). Germline CDR1 reads KGHDR; CDR2 reads SFDVKD. The V end lost 0 bases, the J end lost 2 bases, and 7 bases lay between the germline ends. The CDR3 totals 15 residues. The CDR3 spells CATSDLTGTYNEQFF. Here the CDR3 DNA reads TGTGCCACCAGTGATTTGACGGGAACCTACAATGAGCAGTTCTTC.

This clonotype was found many times. The V gene is TRBV2, the J gene TRBJ2-5; D is unclear. V lost 4 bases to trimming and J lost 3 bases, with 9 bases between them. CDR1 is SNHLY and CDR2 is FYNNEI in the germline V gene. The CDR3 consists of 13 residues. CDR3: CASSVGIKETQYF. The CDR3 DNA reads TGTGCCAGCAGTGTAGGGATAAAAGAGACCCAGTACTTC.

The rearrangement links TRBV7-2 to TRBJ1-2; tentatively, D is TRBD1 (5 bases). V was pared by 4 bases and J by 8 bases, with 23 bases between. This CDR3 contains 16 residues. The germline CDR1 and CDR2 sequences are SGHTA and FQGNSA. The CDR3, as DNA: TGTGCCAGCAGCTCGAACCCCGGGGGAGTTACTCCCGGCTACACCTTC. It yields the protein CASSSNPGGVTPGYTF.

This clonotype came up once. This chain connects TRBV25-1 to TRBJ2-1; 9 bases align to TRBD2. Germline V lookup: CDR1 MGHDK, CDR2 SYGVNS. This CDR3 is built from 13 residues. J gave up 6 bases and V 6 bases, and 3 bases lay outside the gene matches. Here the CDR3 DNA reads TGTGCCAGCAGGGGACTAGCCTCCAATGAGCAGTTCTTC. Translating it yields CASRGLASNEQFF.

This clonotype was detected many times. V is TRBV20-1 and J is TRBJ2-7; 9 positions agree with TRBD2. With V trimmed by 0 bases and J by 5 bases, 5 bases remained unmatched. The CDR3 is made up of 14 amino acids. Germline CDR1 is DFQATT and CDR2 is SNEGSKA (reference sequence). Written as DNA, the CDR3 is TGCAGTGCTAGAGATTCGGGACTAGCCGACGAGCAGTACTTC. Protein product: CSARDSGLADEQYF.

Note on this clonotype: This may come from a read error, since a much larger clone is one base off. The rearrangement links TRBV12-3 or TRBV12-4 to TRBJ2-3; 8 bases are shared with TRBD1. The CDR3 is 13 residues long. In DNA, the CDR3 is TGTGTCAGCAGCCCAATCGGACAGGGTACGCAGTATTTT. It encodes CVSSPIGQGTQYF.

This clonotype was detected many times. The CDR3 is CASGLSSYEQYF. CDR3 nucleotide sequence: TGTGCCAGCGGCCTGAGCTCCTACGAGCAGTACTTC. The V gene is TRBV28, the J gene TRBJ2-7; D gene uncertain. The V gene's germline CDR1 is MDHEN and CDR2 SYDVKM. The CDR3 spans 12 residues. V lost 8 bases and J 0 bases, leaving 8 bases between the germline ends.

J is TRBJ1-2 and V is TRBV28; no firm D call. The germline V gene has CDR1 MDHEN and CDR2 SYDVKM. CDR3 length equals 14 residues. V was pared by 2 bases and J by 4 bases, with 11 bases between. CDR3 nucleotides: TGTGCCAGCAGTTTACCCCCAGGCAGCTATGGCTACACCTTC. Translation gives CASSLPPGSYGYTF.

This clonotype showed up just a few times. This chain joins TRBV7-6 and TRBJ2-1; the D is unclear. Germline CDR1 SGHVS, CDR2 FNYEAQ. Trimming left V 4 bases short and J 8 bases short, with 9 bases between. The CDR3 runs to 12 residues. CDR3 DNA: TGTGCCAGCAGCTCACAGCGCGATGAGCAGTTCTTC. This sequence encodes CASSSQRDEQFF.

This clonotype was recorded many times. The V and J genes are TRBV5-1 and TRBJ2-1, with TRBD1 as a possible D gene (6 bases). V was pared by 4 bases and J by 5 bases, with 19 bases between. Per germline, CDR1 SGHRS and CDR2 YFSETQ. CDR3 length: 16 residues. CDR3 loop: CASSHGATGENNEQFF. CDR3 sequence (DNA): TGCGCCAGCAGCCACGGGGCGACAGGAGAAAACAATGAGCAGTTCTTC.

This clonotype was recorded at least ten times. The V and J genes are TRBV12-3 or TRBV12-4 and TRBJ1-1; D perhaps matches TRBD1 (5 bases). Trimming took 6 bases from V and 11 from J, leaving 16 bases between them. There are 12 residues in the CDR3. CDR3: CASREPGTFAFF. The CDR3 region has the DNA TGTGCCAGCAGGGAACCCGGGACTTTTGCTTTCTTT.

The sample holds many counts of this clonotype. The gene calls are TRBV18 and TRBJ2-2; D gene ambiguous. The germline V gene encodes CDR1 KGHSH and CDR2 LQKENI. V gave up 6 bases and J gave up 1 base, with 9 bases separating them. This CDR3 region has 14 residues. DNA for the CDR3: TGTGCCAGCTCCTCGCGACAGAACACCGGGGAGCTGTTTTTT. As protein: CASSSRQNTGELFF.

This clonotype was recorded many times. V gene TRBV3-1 combines with J gene TRBJ1-5, with TRBD1 identical over 11 bases. The ends lost 3 bases at V and 5 bases at J; junction bases unmatched: 3. The length of the CDR3 is 15 residues. Per germline, CDR1 LGHDT and CDR2 YNNKEL (reference sequence). The CDR3 nucleotides are TGTGCCAGCAGCCATGGGACAGGGGGGGATCAGCCCCAGCATTTT. Encoded protein: CASSHGTGGDQPQHF. Combining the CDR3 with reference TRBV3-1 and TRBJ1-5 gives the whole variable domain DTAVSQTPKYLVTQMGNDKSIKCEQNLGHDTMYWYKQDSKKFLKIMFSYNNKELIINETVPNRFSPKSPDKAHLNLHINSLELGDSAVYFCASSHGTGGDQPQHFGDGTRLSIL.

This clonotype was counted ten times or more. The rearrangement uses TRBV12-3 or TRBV12-4 and TRBJ1-1, with 9 bases lining up with TRBD1. V was pared by 3 bases and J by 7 bases, with 9 bases of the junction left unmatched. The CDR3 sequence is 15 residues long. This chain's CDR3 is CASSLGQGKAHEAFF. The CDR3 DNA is TGTGCCAGCAGTTTGGGACAGGGTAAAGCCCATGAAGCTTTCTTT.

The chain joins TRBV9 to TRBJ2-7, with 8 bases aligning to TRBD2. Per the germline V gene, CDR1 is SGDLS and CDR2 is YYNGEE. Trimming removed 7 bases from V and 2 bases from J; junction bases left unmatched: 2. This CDR3 is 12 amino acids long. The CDR3 bases are TGTGCCAGCGGAGCGGGGGCCTACGAGCAGTACTTC. It codes for CASGAGAYEQYF.

This clonotype was counted many times. The chain has TRBV12-3 or TRBV12-4 and TRBJ1-1; 7 nucleotides line up with TRBD1. The CDR3 has 13 residues. V shed 6 bases and J 5 bases; nucleotides not matched to a gene: 6. CDR3 nucleotide sequence: TGTGCCAGCAGGACAGGGCCGTCGACTGAAGCTTTCTTT. Its protein product is CASRTGPSTEAFF.

This clonotype was detected ten times or more. This chain joins TRBV5-1 and TRBJ2-5; 7 bases are a match to TRBD1. CDR3 length equals 18 residues. In germline, CDR1 is SGHRS, CDR2 YFSETQ. With V trimmed by 4 bases and J by 1 base, 16 bases remained unmatched. The CDR3 sequence: CASSLSELGQWGQETQYF. DNA for the CDR3: TGCGCCAGCAGCCTTTCGGAGTTGGGACAGTGGGGCCAAGAGACCCAGTACTTC. The full variable domain, its missing parts supplied by reference TRBV5-1 and TRBJ2-5, is KAGVTQTPRYLIKTRGQQVTLSCSPISGHRSVSWYQQTPGQGLQFLFEYFSETQRNKGNFPGRFSGRQFSNSRSEMNVSTLELGDSALYLCASSLSELGQWGQETQYFGPGTRLLVL.

This clonotype was seen only a few times. The chain links TRBV5-5 to TRBJ1-5; D is unresolved. V lost 0 bases to trimming and J lost 4 bases, with 5 bases between them. The germline V gene encodes CDR1 SGHKS and CDR2 YYEKEE (reference sequence). This CDR3 is built from 13 residues. CDR3 nucleotides: TGTGCCAGCAGCTTGGTACTGAATCAGCCCCAGCATTTT. Protein product: CASSLVLNQPQHF.